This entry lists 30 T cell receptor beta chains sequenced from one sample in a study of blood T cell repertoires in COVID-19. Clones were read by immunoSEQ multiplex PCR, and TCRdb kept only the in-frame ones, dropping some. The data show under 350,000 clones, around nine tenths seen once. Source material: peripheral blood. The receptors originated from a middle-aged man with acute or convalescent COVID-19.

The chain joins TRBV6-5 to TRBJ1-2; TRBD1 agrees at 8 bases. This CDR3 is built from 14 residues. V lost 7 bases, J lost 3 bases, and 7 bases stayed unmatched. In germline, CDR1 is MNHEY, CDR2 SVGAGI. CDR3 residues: CASKIGQGHYGYTF. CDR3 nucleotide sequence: TGTGCCAGCAAGATCGGACAGGGTCACTATGGCTACACCTTC.

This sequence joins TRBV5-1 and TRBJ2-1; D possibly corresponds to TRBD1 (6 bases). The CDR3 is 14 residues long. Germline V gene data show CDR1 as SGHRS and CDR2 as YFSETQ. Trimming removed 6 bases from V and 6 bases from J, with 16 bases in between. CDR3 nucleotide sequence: TGCGCCAGCACTAAACAGGGACGAAGCAATGAGCAGTTCTTC. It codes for CASTKQGRSNEQFF.

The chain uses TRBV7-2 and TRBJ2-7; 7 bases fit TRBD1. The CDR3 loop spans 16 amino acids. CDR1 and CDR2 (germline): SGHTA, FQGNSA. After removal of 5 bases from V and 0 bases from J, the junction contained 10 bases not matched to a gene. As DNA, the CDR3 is TGTGCCAGCAGCCCAACTACAGGGGTCGCCTCCTACGAGCAGTACTTC. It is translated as CASSPTTGVASYEQYF.

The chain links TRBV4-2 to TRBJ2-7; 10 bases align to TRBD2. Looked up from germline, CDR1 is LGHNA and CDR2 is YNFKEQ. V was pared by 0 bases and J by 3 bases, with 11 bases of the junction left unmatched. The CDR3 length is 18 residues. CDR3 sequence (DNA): TGTGCCAGCAGCCAAGATCTGGCGCGGCTAGCGGGGGTCTACGAGCAGTACTTC. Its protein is CASSQDLARLAGVYEQYF.

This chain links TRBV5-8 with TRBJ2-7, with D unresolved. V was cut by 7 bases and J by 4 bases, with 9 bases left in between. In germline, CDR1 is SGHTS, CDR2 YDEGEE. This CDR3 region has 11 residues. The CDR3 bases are TGTGCCAGCGCGTACAGTTACGAGCAGTACTTC. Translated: CASAYSYEQYF.

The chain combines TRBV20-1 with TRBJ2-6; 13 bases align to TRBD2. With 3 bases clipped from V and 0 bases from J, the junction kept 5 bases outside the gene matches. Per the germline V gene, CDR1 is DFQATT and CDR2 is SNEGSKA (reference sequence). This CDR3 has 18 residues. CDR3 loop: CSASPRLAGGSGANVLTF. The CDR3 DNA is TGCAGTGCTAGTCCCCGACTAGCGGGGGGCTCTGGGGCCAACGTCCTGACTTTC.

The CDR3, as DNA: TGTGCCAGCAGCTCGGGACAGGCGAATGAAAAACTGTTTTTT. It translates to CASSSGQANEKLFF. The V call is TRBV5-4, the J call TRBJ1-4, with 8 nucleotides matching TRBD1. From germline, CDR1 is SGHNT and CDR2 YYREEE (reference sequence). The junction had 3 bases not matched to a gene; V was cut back by 3 bases and J by 5 bases. This CDR3 comprises 14 residues.

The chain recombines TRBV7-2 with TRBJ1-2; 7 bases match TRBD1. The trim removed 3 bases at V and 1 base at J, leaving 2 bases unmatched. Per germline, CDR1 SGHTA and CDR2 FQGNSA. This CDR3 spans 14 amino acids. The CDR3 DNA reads TGTGCCAGCAGCTTGGGGACAGTTAACTATGGCTACACCTTC. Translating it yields CASSLGTVNYGYTF.

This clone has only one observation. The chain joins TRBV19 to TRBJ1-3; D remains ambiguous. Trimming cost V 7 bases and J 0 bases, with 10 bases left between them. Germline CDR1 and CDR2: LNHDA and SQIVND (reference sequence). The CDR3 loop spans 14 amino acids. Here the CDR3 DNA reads TGTGCCAGTACCCAGTCAAACTCTGGAAACACCATATATTTT. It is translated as CASTQSNSGNTIYF.

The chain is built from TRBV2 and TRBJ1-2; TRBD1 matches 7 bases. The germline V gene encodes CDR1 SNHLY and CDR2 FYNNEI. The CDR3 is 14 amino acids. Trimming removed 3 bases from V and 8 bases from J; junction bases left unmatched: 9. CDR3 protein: CASSETGRLGGYTF. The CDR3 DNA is TGTGCCAGCAGTGAGACAGGGCGGTTAGGCGGCTACACCTTC.

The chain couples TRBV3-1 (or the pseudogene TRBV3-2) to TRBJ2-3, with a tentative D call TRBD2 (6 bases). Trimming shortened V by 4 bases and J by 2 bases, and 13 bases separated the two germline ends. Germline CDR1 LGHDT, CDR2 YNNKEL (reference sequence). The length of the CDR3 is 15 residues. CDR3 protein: CASSRDSRFTDTQYF. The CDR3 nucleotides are TGTGCCAGCAGCCGGGACTCGAGATTCACAGATACGCAGTATTTT.

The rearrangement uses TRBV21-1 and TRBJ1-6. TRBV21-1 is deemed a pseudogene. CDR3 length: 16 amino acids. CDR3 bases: TGTGCCAGCAGCAACCAAAGACCGGGGAACCTGGGGCCCCTCCACTTT. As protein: CASSNQRPGNLGPLHF.

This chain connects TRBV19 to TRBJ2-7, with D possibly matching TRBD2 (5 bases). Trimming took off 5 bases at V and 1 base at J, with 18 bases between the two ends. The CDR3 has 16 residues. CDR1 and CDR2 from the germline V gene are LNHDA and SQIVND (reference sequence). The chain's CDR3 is CASSYSGGLGSYEQYF. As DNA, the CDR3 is TGTGCCAGTAGTTACTCCGGAGGCCTGGGGTCCTACGAGCAGTACTTC.

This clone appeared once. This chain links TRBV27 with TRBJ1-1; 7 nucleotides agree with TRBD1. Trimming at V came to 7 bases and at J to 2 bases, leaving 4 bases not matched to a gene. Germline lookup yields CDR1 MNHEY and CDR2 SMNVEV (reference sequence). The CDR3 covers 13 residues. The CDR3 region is CASKDRPNTEAFF. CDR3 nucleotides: TGTGCCAGCAAGGACAGGCCAAACACTGAAGCTTTCTTT.

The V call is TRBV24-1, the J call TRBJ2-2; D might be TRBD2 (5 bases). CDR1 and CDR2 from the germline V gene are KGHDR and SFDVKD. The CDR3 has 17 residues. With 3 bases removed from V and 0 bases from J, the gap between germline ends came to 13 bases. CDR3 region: CATSDALGVANTGELFF. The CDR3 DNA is TGTGCCACCAGTGATGCCCTCGGGGTAGCGAACACCGGGGAGCTGTTTTTT.

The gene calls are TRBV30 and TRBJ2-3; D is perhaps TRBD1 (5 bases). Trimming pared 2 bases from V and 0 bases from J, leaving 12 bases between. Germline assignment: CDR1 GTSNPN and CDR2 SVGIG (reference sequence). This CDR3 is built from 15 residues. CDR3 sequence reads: CAWSLGLTSTDTQYF. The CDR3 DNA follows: TGTGCCTGGAGTTTGGGGCTTACTAGCACAGATACGCAGTATTTT. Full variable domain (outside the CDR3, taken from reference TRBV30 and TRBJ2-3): SQTIHQWPATLVQPVGSPLSLECTVEGTSNPNLYWYRQAAGRGLQLLFYSVGIGQISSEVPQNLSASRPQDRQFILSSKKLLLSDSGFYLCAWSLGLTSTDTQYFGPGTRLTVL.

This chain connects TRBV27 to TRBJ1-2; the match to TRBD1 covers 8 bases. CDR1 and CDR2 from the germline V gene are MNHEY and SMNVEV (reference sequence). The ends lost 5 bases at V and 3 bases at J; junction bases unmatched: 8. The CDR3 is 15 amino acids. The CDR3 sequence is CASSPTGEGDYGYTF. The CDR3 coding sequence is TGTGCCAGCAGTCCGACAGGGGAAGGGGACTATGGCTACACCTTC.

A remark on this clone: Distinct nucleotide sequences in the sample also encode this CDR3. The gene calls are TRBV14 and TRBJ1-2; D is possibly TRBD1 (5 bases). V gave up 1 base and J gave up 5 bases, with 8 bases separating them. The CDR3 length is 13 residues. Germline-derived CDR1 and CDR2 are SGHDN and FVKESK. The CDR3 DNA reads TGTGCCAGCAGCCAAGGTCAGGGTTATGGCTACACCTTC. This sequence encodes CASSQGQGYGYTF.

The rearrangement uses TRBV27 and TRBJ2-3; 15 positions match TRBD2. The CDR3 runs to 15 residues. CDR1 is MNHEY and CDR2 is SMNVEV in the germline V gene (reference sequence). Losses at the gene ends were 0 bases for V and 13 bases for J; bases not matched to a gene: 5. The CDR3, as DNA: TGTGCCAGCAGTTTATCGCGGGGACTAGCGGGGGGCGAGTATTTT. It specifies CASSLSRGLAGGEYF.

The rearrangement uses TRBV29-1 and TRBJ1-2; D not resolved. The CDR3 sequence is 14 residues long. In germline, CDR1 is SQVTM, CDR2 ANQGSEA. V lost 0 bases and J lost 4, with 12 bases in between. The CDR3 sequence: CSVEEDEGVYGYTF. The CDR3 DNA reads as TGCAGCGTTGAAGAGGATGAGGGAGTCTATGGCTACACCTTC.

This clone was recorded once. In nucleotides, the CDR3 is TGCGCCAGCAGCTTTCAGGATACGCAGTATTTT. Residues: CASSFQDTQYF. The chain uses TRBV5-1 and TRBJ2-3; D uncertain. V was shortened by 2 bases and J by 6 bases, with 4 bases between the two germline ends. The CDR3 contains 11 residues. The germline gives CDR1 SGHRS, CDR2 YFSETQ. Full variable domain (missing parts from reference TRBV5-1 and TRBJ2-3): KAGVTQTPRYLIKTRGQQVTLSCSPISGHRSVSWYQQTPGQGLQFLFEYFSETQRNKGNFPGRFSGRQFSNSRSEMNVSTLELGDSALYLCASSFQDTQYFGPGTRLTVL.

This chain's CDR3 is CASAPGHSNQPQHF. CDR3 DNA: TGTGCCAGTGCTCCGGGACACTCCAATCAGCCCCAGCATTTT. J is TRBJ1-5 and V is TRBV3-1 (or the pseudogene TRBV3-2); the D gene is possibly TRBD1 (6 bases). The CDR3 is 14 amino acids. The V and J ends lost 9 bases and 3 bases respectively, with 15 bases between them. Germline values: CDR1 LGHDT, CDR2 YNNKEL (reference sequence).

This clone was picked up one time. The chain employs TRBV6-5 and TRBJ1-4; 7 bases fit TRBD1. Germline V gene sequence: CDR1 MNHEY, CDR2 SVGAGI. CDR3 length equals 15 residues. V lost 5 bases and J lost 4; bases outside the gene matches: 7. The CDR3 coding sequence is TGTGCCAGCAGTCCCTTATACAGGGGTAATGAAAAACTGTTTTTT. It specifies CASSPLYRGNEKLFF.

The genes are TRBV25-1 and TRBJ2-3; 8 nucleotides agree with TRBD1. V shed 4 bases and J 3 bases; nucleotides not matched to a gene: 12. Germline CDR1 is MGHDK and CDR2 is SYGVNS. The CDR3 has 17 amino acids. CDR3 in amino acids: CASSGPGQERDTDTQYF. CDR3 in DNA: TGTGCCAGCAGTGGGCCGGGACAGGAGAGGGATACAGATACGCAGTATTTT.

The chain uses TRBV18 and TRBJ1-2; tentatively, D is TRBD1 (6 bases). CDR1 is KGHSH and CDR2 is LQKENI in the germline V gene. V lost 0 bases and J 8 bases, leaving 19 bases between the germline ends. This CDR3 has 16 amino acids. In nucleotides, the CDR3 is TGTGCCAGCTCACCACCAGCCGCAGGGGATTTTCGGGGCTACACCTTC. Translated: CASSPPAAGDFRGYTF.

CDR3 sequence: CASSSGGYQPQHF. CDR3 bases: TGTGCCAGCAGTTCTGGGGGGTATCAGCCCCAGCATTTT. The chain links TRBV6-2 or TRBV6-3 to TRBJ1-5; a possible D gene is TRBD1 (5 bases). Trimming took 4 bases from V and 5 from J, leaving 9 bases between them. Germline assignment: CDR1 MNHEY and CDR2 SVGEGT. This CDR3 region has 13 residues.

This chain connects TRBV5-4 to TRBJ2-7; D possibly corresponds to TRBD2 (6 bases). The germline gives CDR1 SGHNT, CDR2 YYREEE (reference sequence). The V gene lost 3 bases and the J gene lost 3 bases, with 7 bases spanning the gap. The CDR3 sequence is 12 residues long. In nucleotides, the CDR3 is TGTGCCAGCAGCTGGGACTTCTACGAGCAGTACTTC. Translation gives CASSWDFYEQYF. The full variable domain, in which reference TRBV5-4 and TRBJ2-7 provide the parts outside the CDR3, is ETGVTQSPTHLIKTRGQQVTLRCSSQSGHNTVSWYQQALGQGPQFIFQYYREEENGRGNFPPRFSGLQFPNYSSELNVNALELDDSALYLCASSWDFYEQYFGPGTRLTVT.

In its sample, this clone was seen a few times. CDR3 sequence reads: CASSNCGGFTYEQYF. DNA of the CDR3: TGTGCCAGCAGCAATTGCGGGGGCTTTACCTACGAGCAGTACTTC. The chain joins TRBV21-1 to TRBJ2-7; the table's TRBD2 call for D was not verified on the DNA. TRBV21-1 is a known pseudogene. The CDR3 totals 15 residues.

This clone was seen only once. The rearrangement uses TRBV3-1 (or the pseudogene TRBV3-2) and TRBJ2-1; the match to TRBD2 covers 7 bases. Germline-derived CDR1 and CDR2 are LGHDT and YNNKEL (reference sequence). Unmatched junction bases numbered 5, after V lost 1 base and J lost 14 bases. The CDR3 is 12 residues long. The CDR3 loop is CASSQGTSKEFF. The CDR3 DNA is TGTGCCAGCAGCCAAGGGACTAGTAAGGAGTTCTTC.

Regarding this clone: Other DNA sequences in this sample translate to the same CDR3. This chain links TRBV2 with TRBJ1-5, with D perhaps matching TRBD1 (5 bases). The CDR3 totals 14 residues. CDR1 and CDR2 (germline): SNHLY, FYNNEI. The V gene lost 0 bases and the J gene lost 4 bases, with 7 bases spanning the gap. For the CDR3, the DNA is TGTGCCAGCAGTGAAGCGGGGGGGAATCAGCCCCAGCATTTT. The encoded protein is CASSEAGGNQPQHF.